This entry lists 13 T cell receptor beta chains sequenced from one sample in a study of blood T cell repertoires in COVID-19. Assay used: immunoSEQ multiplex PCR; TCRdb lists only in-frame clones, some missing. The table shows fewer than 250,000 clones, with around 82% occurring only once. Sequencing was carried out using PBMCs or T cells enriched from blood (not recorded which). The receptors were sampled from a woman aged 40 to 50 who had been exposed to COVID-19.

DNA of the CDR3: TGTGCCAGCAGCCTAAGACTAGCCGATGAGCAGTTCTTC. As protein: CASSLRLADEQFF. The V and J genes are TRBV3-1 (or the pseudogene TRBV3-2) and TRBJ2-1; 7 bases fit TRBD2. The germline gives CDR1 LGHDT, CDR2 YNNKEL (reference sequence). After removal of 4 bases from V and 8 bases from J, the junction contained 5 bases not matched to a gene. The CDR3 has 13 amino acids.

The chain's CDR3 is CASSSQGAENSPLHF. CDR3 DNA sequence: TGTGCCAGCAGCTCTCAGGGGGCGGAGAATTCACCCCTCCACTTT. The rearrangement uses TRBV5-4 and TRBJ1-6; TRBD1 agrees at 8 bases. Germline lookup yields CDR1 SGHNT and CDR2 YYREEE (reference sequence). Germline trimming cut 3 bases from V and 7 bases from J; bases unmatched to any gene: 6. This CDR3 is 15 amino acids long.

V and J are TRBV5-1 and TRBJ2-5, with 8 bases aligning to TRBD2. The V segment lost 0 bases and the J segment 1 base; nucleotides outside the gene matches: 2. The germline gives CDR1 SGHRS, CDR2 YFSETQ. This CDR3 comprises 15 residues. CDR3 amino acids: CASSLATSGQETQYF. The CDR3 DNA follows: TGCGCCAGCAGCTTGGCAACTAGCGGCCAAGAGACCCAGTACTTC.

The genes are TRBV7-9 and TRBJ2-3; D is unresolved. The CDR3 has 12 amino acids. The V and J ends lost 5 bases and 2 bases respectively, with 5 bases between them. Germline V CDR1 and CDR2: SEHNR, FQNEAQ (reference sequence). In DNA form, the CDR3 reads TGTGCCAGCAGCCTGGCCACAGATACGCAGTATTTT. Translation: CASSLATDTQYF.

V and J are TRBV27 and TRBJ2-1; 9 bases are shared with TRBD2. J lost 7 bases, V lost 3 bases, and 7 bases had no gene match. The germline V gene has CDR1 MNHEY and CDR2 SMNVEV (reference sequence). The length of the CDR3 is 15 residues. The CDR3 spells CASSLDLAGSNEQFF. The DNA for the CDR3 is TGTGCCAGCAGTTTGGATCTAGCGGGGTCTAATGAGCAGTTCTTC.

This rearrangement joins TRBV3-1 (or the pseudogene TRBV3-2) to TRBJ2-7; D is ambiguous. Germline CDR1 is LGHDT and CDR2 is YNNKEL (reference sequence). Between the trimmed V and J ends, which lost 4 bases and 2 bases, there was a span of 9 bases. This CDR3 spans 13 amino acids. CDR3 loop: CASSPDSPYEQYF. CDR3 nucleotides: TGTGCCAGCAGCCCAGATAGTCCCTACGAGCAGTACTTC.

The rearrangement links TRBV7-3 to TRBJ1-1, with D uncertain. The CDR3 totals 14 residues. Germline assignment: CDR1 SGHTA and CDR2 FQGTGA. V lost 5 bases and J 1 base, leaving 11 bases between the germline ends. The CDR3 DNA reads TGTGCCAGCAGCCCGGGTGGGTCGAACACTGAAGCTTTCTTT. Translated, it gives CASSPGGSNTEAFF.

The rearrangement joins TRBV3-1 (or the pseudogene TRBV3-2) to TRBJ2-3; 10 bases are shared with TRBD2. The CDR3 consists of 17 residues. CDR1 and CDR2 from the germline V gene are LGHDT and YNNKEL (reference sequence). J gave up 2 bases and V 1 base, and 6 bases lay outside the gene matches. CDR3 in amino acids: CASSQGSSGGSTDTQYF. The CDR3 DNA reads TGTGCCAGCAGCCAAGGTAGTAGCGGGGGGTCCACAGATACGCAGTATTTT.

The chain carries TRBV24-1 and TRBJ2-5, with 9 bases fitting TRBD1. Germline CDR1 is KGHDR and CDR2 is SFDVKD. CDR3 length equals 17 residues. V lost 3 bases, J lost 4 bases, and 11 bases stayed unmatched. The CDR3 nucleotides read TGTGCCACCAGTGATGGAAAGGCCTCGGACAGGGGAGAGACCCAGTACTTC. Translation gives CATSDGKASDRGETQYF.

This chain joins TRBV14 and TRBJ1-5; D is undetermined. The germline V gene encodes CDR1 SGHDN and CDR2 FVKESK. The V and J ends lost 0 bases and 0 bases respectively, with 9 bases between them. The CDR3 spans 16 residues. CDR3 bases: TGTGCCAGCAGCCAAGACCACGGGTATAGCAATCAGCCCCAGCATTTT. It encodes CASSQDHGYSNQPQHF.

The rearrangement joins TRBV20-1 to TRBJ2-5; no clear D. The CDR3 has 10 residues. Germline V gene sequence: CDR1 DFQATT, CDR2 SNEGSKA (reference sequence). The V end was cut by 5 bases, the J end by 2 bases, with 3 bases between. This CDR3 is CSAQQETQYF. As DNA, the CDR3 is TGCAGTGCTCAGCAAGAGACCCAGTACTTC.

V is TRBV12-3 or TRBV12-4 and J is TRBJ2-2; possible D gene TRBD1, 6 bases. V lost 5 bases and J 6 bases, leaving 10 bases between the germline ends. The CDR3 is made up of 13 amino acids. This CDR3 is CASSRQASGELFF. Written as DNA, the CDR3 is TGTGCCAGCAGTAGACAGGCGTCCGGGGAGCTGTTTTTT.

The CDR3 nucleotides read TGTGCCAGCAGTGACAGGGGATTCTGGGGCTACACCTTC. Amino acids: CASSDRGFWGYTF. This chain uses TRBV25-1 with TRBJ1-2, with D maybe TRBD1 (6 bases). V was pared by 3 bases and J by 8 bases, with 13 bases between. The CDR3 is 13 amino acids. Germline V gene sequence: CDR1 MGHDK, CDR2 SYGVNS.